This TCR beta chain was documented in a study of cytomegalovirus exposure and HLA in healthy donors. Study information: The 90 to 150 validation repertoires used a platform that matched the one used for the 600 to 750 first-cohort repertoires, as a later analysis reported.

Study-level points and caveats: A list of around 150 TCR beta chains associated with cytomegalovirus was given.

Trimming left V 4 bases short and J 1 base short, with 5 bases between. This CDR3 has 12 amino acids. As to this clone: Antigen unknown.

Clones were sequenced by immunoSEQ multiplex PCR, and TCRdb holds only the in-frame ones, with some missing. The table shows about 55,000 clones, with 90% occurring only once. A roughly 120-subject validation cohort, separate from the roughly 670-subject first cohort, supplied the donors. The receptor was isolated from a man between 18 and 35 years old in good health and CMV-seronegative. V is TRBV23-1 and J is TRBJ2-7; D unresolved. TRBV23-1 counts as an open reading frame of uncertain function. Source material: PBMCs. CDR3 bases: TGCGCCAGCAGTCTCTTATCCTACGAGCAGTACTTC. Amino acids: CASSLLSYEQYF.